These T cell receptor beta chains were read from a single sample in a study of beta chain features in type 1 diabetes. Sequencing used immunoSEQ multiplex PCR; TCRdb keeps in-frame clones, though not all of them. The table shows 300,000 to 350,000 clones, with roughly a fifth occurring only once. The sample comprised naive CD4+ T cells from blood. The receptors here all came from a young woman in good health. Both conserved end residues are part of each CDR3. D genes are given only for firm matches. Only some rows state a clone size, as once, few, many or a class for expanded clones.

cdr3_aa cdr3_nt j_call d_call clone_size v_call
CAISDYRGNSYEQYF TGTGCCATCAGTGACTACAGGGGTAACTCCTACGAGCAGTACTTC TRBJ2-7 TRBD1 few TRBV10-3
CASRTLGAGTEAFF TGTGCCAGCAGAACTCTGGGGGCCGGGACTGAAGCTTTCTTT TRBJ1-1 NA NA TRBV4-2
CASSLNRGNTIYF TGCGCCAGCAGCTTGAACAGAGGAAACACCATATATTTT TRBJ1-3 NA NA TRBV5-1
CASSSRAGGRTDTQYF TGTGCCAGCAGCTCCCGAGCGGGAGGGCGCACAGATACGCAGTATTTT TRBJ2-3 TRBD2 NA TRBV5-5
CASSEALTGNYGYTF TGTGCCAGCAGTGAAGCGCTCACAGGAAACTATGGCTACACCTTC TRBJ1-2 NA NA TRBV2
CAWSPGSEKLFF TGTGCCTGGAGTCCCGGGAGTGAAAAACTGTTTTTT TRBJ1-4 NA NA TRBV30
CAWSRDSSLDNEQFF TGTGCCTGGAGTAGGGACAGTTCCTTGGACAATGAGCAGTTCTTC TRBJ2-1 TRBD1 NA TRBV30
CASSPEDRWDTEAFF TGTGCCAGCAGCCCAGAGGACAGGTGGGACACTGAAGCTTTCTTT TRBJ1-1 TRBD1 once TRBV5-6
CASSPRTGDQETQYF TGTGCCAGCTCACCACGGACAGGTGATCAAGAGACCCAGTACTTC TRBJ2-5 TRBD1 NA TRBV18
CASSPGQNQGEQYF TGTGCCAGCAGCCCTGGACAGAACCAGGGGGAGCAGTACTTC TRBJ2-7 NA few TRBV9
CASSEAAMGYTF TGTGCCAGCAGCGAAGCAGCTATGGGCTACACCTTC TRBJ1-2 NA NA TRBV21-1
CATRGRAKNIQYF TGTGCCACCAGAGGGAGAGCCAAAAACATTCAGTACTTC TRBJ2-4 NA few TRBV2
CASSSRDRGDTEAFF TGTGCCAGCAGCTCCCGGGACAGGGGGGACACTGAAGCTTTCTTT TRBJ1-1 TRBD1 few TRBV7-2
CASSRLRGGYGYTF TGTGCCAGCAGTCGTCTGCGAGGAGGATATGGCTACACCTTC TRBJ1-2 NA NA TRBV6-5
CASSAGQVSTDTQYF TGTGCCAGCAGCGCGGGACAGGTCAGCACAGATACGCAGTATTTT TRBJ2-3 TRBD1 few TRBV9
CASSLTGNYEQYF TGTGCCAGCAGCCTTACAGGGAACTACGAGCAGTACTTC TRBJ2-7 NA NA TRBV11-3
CASSVAGAGGDYNEQFF TGTGCCAGCAGCGTAGCTGGAGCGGGAGGGGACTACAATGAGCAGTTCTTC TRBJ2-1 TRBD2 NA TRBV9
CASSVGTGGDYGYTF TGTGCCAGCAGCGTAGGGACAGGGGGCGACTATGGCTACACCTTC TRBJ1-2 TRBD1 few TRBV9
CASRVGVNEKLFF TGTGCCAGCAGGGTAGGGGTTAATGAAAAACTGTTTTTT TRBJ1-4 NA few TRBV2
CAISGREGRNNEQFF TGTGCCATCAGTGGACGGGAGGGCCGAAACAATGAGCAGTTCTTC TRBJ2-1 TRBD2 few TRBV10-3
CASSIGLAGKYNEQFF TGTGCCAGTAGTATCGGACTAGCGGGGAAATACAATGAGCAGTTCTTC TRBJ2-1 TRBD2 NA TRBV19
CASRATTGTGETQYF TGCGCCAGCCGGGCTACGACAGGGACGGGGGAGACCCAGTACTTC TRBJ2-5 TRBD1 NA TRBV5-1
CASSEVEVYGYTF TGTGCCAGCAGTGAGGTAGAAGTCTATGGCTACACCTTC TRBJ1-2 NA few TRBV2
CASSRRLGAETQYF TGTGCCAGCAGCCGCCGACTTGGCGCAGAGACCCAGTACTTC TRBJ2-5 NA few TRBV7-2
CSVQGYEQYF TGCAGTGTCCAGGGCTACGAGCAGTACTTC TRBJ2-7 NA few TRBV20-1
CASSRGQSSYNEQFF TGCGCCAGCAGCCGGGGACAGAGCTCCTACAATGAGCAGTTCTTC TRBJ2-1 TRBD1 NA TRBV5-1
CASNGQRVSPLHF TGTGCCAGCAACGGACAGAGGGTTTCACCCCTCCACTTT TRBJ1-6 NA few TRBV25-1
CASSPGGLAGVETQYF TGCGCCAGCAGCCCCGGGGGACTAGCGGGAGTAGAGACCCAGTACTTC TRBJ2-5 TRBD2 NA TRBV5-1
CASSSPGQGIYEQYF TGTGCCAGCAGTTCCCCGGGACAGGGGATCTACGAGCAGTACTTC TRBJ2-7 TRBD1 few TRBV27
CASSQRAGSIQYF TGTGCCAGCAGTCAAAGAGCGGGGTCTATTCAGTACTTC TRBJ2-4 TRBD2 NA TRBV2
CASSIGQGNQPQHF TGTGCCAGTAGTATTGGCCAGGGGAATCAGCCCCAGCATTTT TRBJ1-5 NA once TRBV19
CASSQDQDSYTGELFF TGCGCCAGCAGCCAAGATCAGGACAGCTATACCGGGGAGCTGTTTTTT TRBJ2-2 NA NA TRBV4-1
CAWSVGGEQFF TGTGCCTGGAGTGTAGGAGGGGAGCAGTTCTTC TRBJ2-1 NA few TRBV30
CASSQGGRVRRNTIYF TGTGCCAGCAGCCAAGGGGGCCGTGTGAGGAGAAACACCATATATTTT TRBJ1-3 NA NA TRBV4-2
CASSQDSRVGEQYF TGCGCCAGCAGCCAAGATTCCAGGGTGGGCGAGCAGTACTTC TRBJ2-7 NA few TRBV4-3
CASSLPRGNSGANVLTF TGTGCCAGTAGCCTCCCCCGAGGGAACTCTGGGGCCAACGTCCTGACTTTC TRBJ2-6 NA NA TRBV19
CATTTGSLTGELFF TGTGCCACCACCACCGGGAGCCTCACCGGGGAGCTGTTTTTT TRBJ2-2 NA few TRBV15
CASSAGQGIDTQYF TGTGCCAGCAGCGCCGGACAGGGGATAGATACGCAGTATTTT TRBJ2-3 TRBD1 NA TRBV11-1
CASSLAPLGTQYF TGCGCCAGCAGCTTGGCCCCCCTCGGGACCCAGTACTTC TRBJ2-5 NA NA TRBV5-1
CASSVAQWTGELFF TGTGCCAGCAGCGTAGCGCAGTGGACCGGGGAGCTGTTTTTT TRBJ2-2 NA few TRBV9
CASSQEGGRTNEKLFF TGTGCCAGCAGCCAAGAGGGGGGACGGACTAATGAAAAACTGTTTTTT TRBJ1-4 NA NA TRBV4-2
CACTGTNSYEQYF TGTGCCTGCACCGGGACAAACTCCTACGAGCAGTACTTC TRBJ2-7 NA NA TRBV30
CATSREDRDTNEQYF TGTGCCACCAGCAGAGAGGACAGGGATACGAACGAGCAGTACTTC TRBJ2-7 TRBD1 NA TRBV15
CASSPRLVAEAFF TGTGCCAGCAGCCCCCGTCTTGTAGCTGAAGCTTTCTTT TRBJ1-1 NA few TRBV9
CAWMRANTGELFF TGTGCCTGGATGCGGGCGAACACCGGGGAGCTGTTTTTT TRBJ2-2 NA few TRBV30
CAWSVPLVTTGVTDTQYF TGTGCCTGGAGTGTACCCTTAGTGACTACGGGAGTTACAGATACGCAGTATTTT TRBJ2-3 NA few TRBV30
CASSLGQGDYGYTF TGCGCCAGCAGCTTGGGACAGGGTGACTATGGCTACACCTTC TRBJ1-2 TRBD1 NA TRBV5-1
CASSLAGNEKLFF TGCGCCAGCAGCTTGGCCGGGAATGAAAAACTGTTTTTT TRBJ1-4 NA NA TRBV5-1
CASRLPIGTSGKEAYNEQFF TGTGCAAGTCGCTTACCGATCGGGACTAGCGGGAAGGAGGCGTACAATGAGCAGTTCTTC TRBJ2-1 NA NA TRBV12-2
CASSLQGQGSSYEQYF TGCGCCAGCAGCCTCCAGGGACAGGGGTCTTCCTACGAGCAGTACTTC TRBJ2-7 TRBD1 few TRBV4-1
CASSRERTDTQYF TGTGCCAGCAGCCGGGAGCGCACAGATACGCAGTATTTT TRBJ2-3 NA few TRBV5-4
CASSIRTGGSGANVLTF TGTGCCAGCAGCATCCGGACAGGGGGCTCTGGGGCCAACGTCCTGACTTTC TRBJ2-6 TRBD1 NA TRBV9
CASSQGGGWNQPQHF TGTGCCAGCAGCCAAGGAGGAGGTTGGAATCAGCCCCAGCATTTT TRBJ1-5 NA few TRBV14
CSVERVLNTEAFF TGCAGCGTTGAGAGAGTTTTGAACACTGAAGCTTTCTTT TRBJ1-1 NA few TRBV29-1
CAWRRGLYEQYF TGTGCCTGGCGCAGGGGGTTGTACGAGCAGTACTTC TRBJ2-7 TRBD1 NA TRBV30
CASSYSELSTYEQYF TGTGCCAGCAGTTACTCAGAACTGTCAACCTACGAGCAGTACTTC TRBJ2-7 NA NA TRBV6-7
CATSRDGNEQFF TGTGCCACCAGCAGAGACGGGAACGAGCAGTTCTTC TRBJ2-1 NA few TRBV15
CASSRSGRTEAFF TGCGCCAGCAGCCGATCTGGGAGGACTGAAGCTTTCTTT TRBJ1-1 NA NA TRBV4-1
CASSYGGRAIDTQYF TGTGCCAGCAGTTACGGCGGGAGGGCCATAGATACGCAGTATTTT TRBJ2-3 TRBD2 once TRBV6-5